The rows below give T cell receptor beta chains drawn from one sample of a study of CD8 T cells in Susac syndrome. TCRdb fed the immunoSEQ multiplex PCR reads into MiXCR, producing one record per CDR3 protein. Counted here are 140,000 or so distinct CDR3 sequences, around 96% occurring once; the ten biggest clones make up 0.095% to 0.14%. Sequences were obtained from CD4+ T cells from PBMCs. Receptors were obtained from a human donor with multiple sclerosis. The CDR3 runs from the conserved cysteine through the conserved F or W. D genes are given only for firm matches. Rows give clone size only sometimes, using once, few, many, or a class for an expanded clone.

d_call clone_size j_call v_call cdr3_aa cdr3_nt
- - TRBJ2-3 TRBV15 CATSRDSQVSDTQYF TGTGCCACCAGCAGAGACAGCCAAGTATCAGATACGCAGTATTTT
TRBD2 - TRBJ2-1 TRBV20-1 CSARKAGGNNEQFF TGCAGTGCTAGAAAGGCGGGAGGGAACAATGAGCAGTTCTTC
- - TRBJ2-1 TRBV3-1 CASSQDLLVPYNEQFF TGTGCCAGCAGCCAAGATTTATTAGTCCCCTACAATGAGCAGTTCTTC
TRBD1 - TRBJ1-6 TRBV30 CAWSRGQGARSPLHF TGTGCCTGGAGTAGGGGACAGGGGGCGCGATCACCCCTCCACTTT
- - TRBJ2-7 TRBV6-5 CASRVSGSSYEQYF TGTGCCAGCAGAGTAAGTGGCAGCTCCTACGAGCAGTACTTC
- - TRBJ1-1 TRBV28 CASSLHAGAQLEAFF TGTGCCAGCAGTTTACACGCGGGGGCGCAGTTGGAAGCTTTCTTT
- - TRBJ2-5 TRBV5-1 CASSFQETQYF TGTGCCAGCAGCTTCCAAGAGACCCAGTACTTC
- - TRBJ2-7 TRBV29-1 CSVEVGFEQYF TGCAGCGTTGAGGTGGGGTTCGAGCAGTACTTC
TRBD1 - TRBJ2-5 TRBV2 CASSYGTASQETQYF TGTGCCAGCAGTTATGGGACAGCGAGCCAAGAGACCCAGTACTTC
- - TRBJ2-1 TRBV20-1 CSARDLRLSSYNEQFF TGCAGTGCTAGAGATCTGAGGCTAAGCTCCTACAATGAGCAGTTCTTC
- - TRBJ1-6 TRBV30 CAWSGRWGNSPLHF TGTGCCTGGAGTGGGCGATGGGGTAATTCACCCCTCCACTTT
TRBD1 - TRBJ1-5 TRBV7-9 CASSPGQGAYSNQPQHF TGTGCCAGCAGCCCAGGACAGGGGGCATATAGCAATCAGCCCCAGCATTTT
- once TRBJ1-5 TRBV29-1 CSVREGVGDNQPQHF TGCAGCGTTAGGGAGGGGGTAGGGGACAATCAGCCCCAGCATTTT
- - TRBJ2-7 TRBV28 CASRARAGRTYEQYF TGTGCCAGCAGGGCACGGGCAGGTCGGACCTACGAGCAGTACTTC
- - TRBJ2-7 TRBV2 CASSFQLFSEQYF TGTGCCAGCAGTTTTCAGCTTTTCTCCGAGCAGTACTTC
- - TRBJ2-7 TRBV4-3 CASSQDGMGEQYF TGCGCCAGCAGCCAAGATGGGATGGGCGAGCAGTACTTC
- - TRBJ1-5 TRBV9 CASSVGDAGAYQPQHF TGTGCCAGCAGCGTCGGAGACGCCGGAGCCTATCAGCCCCAGCATTTT
- - TRBJ1-2 TRBV7-3 CASSPRGQGLSRGYTF TGTGCCAGCAGCCCGCGGGGCCAGGGACTATCTCGTGGCTACACCTTC
- - TRBJ2-7 TRBV29-1 CSVGLLLEQYF TGCAGCGTTGGTCTTCTTCTCGAGCAGTACTTC
TRBD1 - TRBJ2-7 TRBV28 CASGWTGRREQYF TGTGCCAGCGGGTGGACAGGGCGGCGCGAGCAGTACTTC
- - TRBJ2-3 TRBV29-1 CSVPQGLRQYF TGCAGCGTTCCTCAGGGCCTACGGCAGTATTTT
TRBD2 once TRBJ2-1 TRBV27 CASSLNLAVYNEQFF TGTGCCAGCAGTTTGAACCTAGCGGTCTACAATGAGCAGTTCTTC
- - TRBJ1-1 TRBV9 CASSGLTGGSEAFF TGTGCCAGCAGCGGGTTAACAGGAGGCTCAGAAGCTTTCTTT
TRBD2 - TRBJ2-3 TRBV12-3/TRBV12-4 CASSLGASGVDTQYF TGTGCCAGCAGTTTAGGGGCTAGCGGGGTGGATACGCAGTATTTT
- - TRBJ1-5 TRBV5-4 CASSFRPNQPQHF TGTGCCAGCAGCTTTCGGCCCAATCAGCCCCAGCATTTT
- once TRBJ1-1 TRBV5-1 CASSFNRNTEAFF TGCGCCAGCAGCTTTAACAGGAACACTGAAGCTTTCTTT
- - TRBJ1-1 TRBV29-1 CSVTLLGGNTEAFF TGCAGCGTGACCCTTCTAGGGGGGAACACTGAAGCTTTCTTT
TRBD1 once TRBJ2-3 TRBV5-1 CASGTGGGTDTQYF TGCGCCAGCGGCACAGGGGGCGGCACAGATACGCAGTATTTT
- - TRBJ1-1 TRBV5-4 CASSLYAVNTEAFF TGTGCCAGCAGCTTGTACGCGGTGAACACTGAAGCTTTCTTT